There are many counts of the clone carrying this T cell receptor (beta chain). Its cognate antigen is unknown. These data come from a study of T cells after yellow fever vaccination. Trimming took 0 bases from V and 6 from J, leaving 12 bases between them. The germline gives CDR1 MGHRA, CDR2 YSYEKL. The CDR3 runs to 14 residues. UMIs were added to TCR cDNA along with a universal primer site when it was made by 5'RACE template switching. TCRdb used MiXCR to reprocess the 5' RACE reads, holding one entry per CDR3 protein. The profile shows some 120,000 distinct CDR3 sequences, about 7% of them singletons. Study-wide results and limits: There was a possibility that FACS-sorted repertoires contained abundant clonotypes contaminating from the bulk population. Post-booster repertoires contained most primary-vaccination clones again (around 97% CD4, approximately 86% CD8). When the response was secondary, it was weaker but reached its peak faster, day 5 versus 15.

The sequencing here drew on CD4+ T cells sorted from PBMCs, taken roughly 10 days after the first yellow fever vaccination. The chain is built from TRBV4-1 and TRBJ2-7; no firm D call. This TCR came from a man aged 18 to 29 who received the YFV17D yellow fever vaccine. CDR3 amino acids: CASSQDLGSLEQYF. CDR3 bases: TGCGCCAGCAGCCAAGATTTGGGGTCTCTCGAGCAGTACTTC.